The clone carrying this T cell receptor beta chain appeared a few times. The antigen is unknown. The data belong to a study of CD8 T cells in ankylosing spondylitis. TCRdb re-analysed the 5' RACE reads in MiXCR, keeping a single row per CDR3 protein. The profile shows around 210,000 distinct CDR3 sequences, 7% to 10% of them singletons. Study-level results: Earlier reports found some motif variants in synovial fluid and blood in reactive arthritis.

The sample taken for sequencing was blood, either unsorted or a sorted T cell fraction (not recorded which). The receptor's source is a female donor with ankylosing spondylitis or in good health (not recorded which).

CDR3 DNA sequence: TGTGCCAGTAGCGAGTCCGGGGAAGAGACCCAGTACTTC. Protein sequence: CASSESGEETQYF. The chain carries TRBV19 and TRBJ2-5, with D tentatively TRBD2 (5 bases). The CDR3 runs 13 residues. Trimming removed 6 bases at V and 3 bases at J, with 11 bases between. Germline V gene lookup returns CDR1 LNHDA and CDR2 SQIVND (reference sequence).